These T cell receptor beta chains were read from a single sample in a study of monozygotic twins with inflammatory bowel disease. No DNA is given; TCRdb re-called the 5' RACE reads and lists each CDR3 protein once. The specimen's table records some 440,000 distinct CDR3 sequences. Material for sequencing was blood. The receptor source for this set is a human donor with ulcerative colitis or Crohn's disease, or a healthy co-twin of an affected twin (not recorded which). CDR3s include the opening cysteine and the closing phenylalanine or tryptophan. Each record gives: J gene, V gene, CDR3 protein.

TRBJ2-1 TRBV2 CASSQSRQGNLIEQFF
TRBJ2-7 TRBV20-1 CSAAPNSPSEQYF
TRBJ2-7 TRBV18 CASSPPVGGRGGEQYF
TRBJ2-7 TRBV6-5 CASSGTSSEQYF
TRBJ1-5 TRBV7-9 CASSGQGDQPQHF
TRBJ1-4 TRBV7-8 CASSPPGQGANEKLFF
TRBJ1-5 TRBV5-5 CASSLGAGNQPQHF
TRBJ2-3 TRBV5-6 CASSFSASGSTDTQYF
TRBJ2-1 TRBV20-1 CSARRTSPRDDEQFF
TRBJ1-4 TRBV12-3/TRBV12-4 CASSTGINEKLFF
TRBJ1-4 TRBV2 CASSEEGRSEKLFF
TRBJ2-6 TRBV5-4 CASSWRRSSSGANVLTF
TRBJ2-1 TRBV7-9 CASSLVPDREVDEQFF
TRBJ2-5 TRBV24-1 CATSDSGQGGETQYF
TRBJ1-3 TRBV19 CASSRTGGNTIYF
TRBJ2-2 TRBV6-5 CASSHRGGELFF
TRBJ1-4 TRBV7-8 CASSLRDSIGEKLFF
TRBJ1-3 TRBV2 CASSEQVGNTIYF
TRBJ1-2 TRBV6-5 CASSYSVSLGANYGYTF
TRBJ2-7 TRBV18 CASSLNSGAYEQYF
TRBJ2-5 TRBV3-1 CASRYSGTERETQYF
TRBJ1-6 TRBV6-1 CASRVGPTPNSPLHF
TRBJ2-2 TRBV12-3/TRBV12-4 CASSFGHTNTGELFF
TRBJ1-1 TRBV20-1 CSARDWGTQGPLTEAFF
TRBJ1-4 TRBV14 CASSQVEGSHNEKLFF
TRBJ2-1 TRBV3-1 CASSHRLAGHNEQFF
TRBJ2-7 TRBV6-5 CASSSEFEQYF
TRBJ1-1 TRBV18 CASSPAGEGAFF
TRBJ2-2 TRBV2 CASRISSGELFF
TRBJ2-1 TRBV19 CASSILTGGYRGHNEQFF
TRBJ2-3 TRBV7-2 CASKTTDTQYF
TRBJ1-2 TRBV29-1 CSVGTFLYGYTF
TRBJ1-1 TRBV18 CASSRRQGEDTEAFF
TRBJ2-3 TRBV4-2 CASSQVRGTSTDTQYF
TRBJ1-2 TRBV30 CAWSVLRGGGYTF
TRBJ1-1 TRBV4-1 CASSQDGPVNTEAFF
TRBJ1-2 TRBV6-1 CASSEAEGPVAGHYGYTF
TRBJ2-1 TRBV5-1 CASRYGNEQFF
TRBJ2-5 TRBV20-1 CSARDGGAQYF
TRBJ1-1 TRBV10-3 CAIMGTGDTEAFF
TRBJ2-1 TRBV29-1 CSVETLAGAGDNEQFF